This T cell receptor beta chain was profiled in a study of T cell repertoires in cytomegalovirus infection. Per germline, CDR1 MNHEY and CDR2 SVGEGT. V lost 8 bases to trimming and J lost 0 bases; unmatched junction nucleotides: 7. CDR3 length: 15 residues. About this clonotype itself: Its antigen is still unknown.

TCRdb used MiXCR to reprocess the reads, holding one entry per CDR3 protein. The sample lists about 310,000 distinct CDR3 sequences, around 25% occurring once. The chain employs TRBV6-2 or TRBV6-3 and TRBJ1-5; TRBD1 aligns across 7 bases. This TCR came from a human donor in good health (CMV status not recorded). Some clones in this sample may be carry-over from other donors' samples. The material sequenced was cultured PBMCs, taken from culture after CMV antigen stimulation. CDR3 DNA sequence: TGTGCCAGCGGAGACAGGGTCTATAGCAATCAGCCCCAGCATTTT. Its protein is CASGDRVYSNQPQHF.